The 4 T cell receptor beta chains below come from one sample, sequenced in a study of T cells in Graves' hyperthyroidism and ophthalmopathy. Amplified TCR beta CDR3 regions came from RNA transcripts. When the TCR CDR3 underwent first-round RT-PCR, the HTBI primer set was used. TCRdb recomputed calls from the multiplex PCR reads with MiXCR, one row per CDR3 protein. The table includes about 260,000 distinct CDR3 sequences, about 17% detected once. Material: blood. All receptors come from a woman aged 18-29 years with Graves' ophthalmopathy.

This clonotype was seen many times. The genes are TRBV5-8 and TRBJ1-1, with TRBD1 as a possible D gene (6 bases). V was clipped by 4 bases and J by 0 bases, with 10 bases between them. The CDR3 extends over 14 amino acids. Germline V gives CDR1 SGHTS, CDR2 YDEGEE. CDR3 region: CASSGGQLNTEAFF. The CDR3 DNA is TGTGCCAGCAGCGGAGGACAGTTGAACACTGAAGCTTTCTTT.

This clonotype was counted ten times or more. This chain links TRBV4-1 with TRBJ1-6, with 10 positions matching TRBD1. CDR3 length: 14 residues. J lost 7 bases, V lost 3 bases, and 0 bases had no gene match. From germline, CDR1 is MGHRA and CDR2 YSYEKL. CDR3 DNA sequence: TGCGCCAGCAGCCAGACAGGGGGCAATTCACCCCTCCACTTT. Its protein product is CASSQTGGNSPLHF.

This clonotype showed up many times. The chain couples TRBV3-1 to TRBJ2-2; D may be TRBD1 (6 bases). The V end was cut by 2 bases, the J end by 3 bases, with 10 bases between. Germline values: CDR1 LGHDT, CDR2 YNNKEL (reference sequence). CDR3 length: 15 amino acids. The CDR3 DNA is TGTGCCAGCAGCCAACTTCCAGGGGACACCGGGGAGCTGTTTTTT. Protein sequence: CASSQLPGDTGELFF.

This chain connects TRBV11-2 to TRBJ2-1, with 12 bases fitting TRBD2. V lost 5 bases to trimming and J lost 2 bases; unmatched junction nucleotides: 4. The CDR3 has 16 amino acids. In germline, CDR1 is SGHAT, CDR2 FQNNGV. CDR3 residues: CASSQTSGGTYNEQFF. The CDR3, as DNA: TGTGCCAGCAGCCAGACTAGCGGGGGCACCTACAATGAGCAGTTCTTC.